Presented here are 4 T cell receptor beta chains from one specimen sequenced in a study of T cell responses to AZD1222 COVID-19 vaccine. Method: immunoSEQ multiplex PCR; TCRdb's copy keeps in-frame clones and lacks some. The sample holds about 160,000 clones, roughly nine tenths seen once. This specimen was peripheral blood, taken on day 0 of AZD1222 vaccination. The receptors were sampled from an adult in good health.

In nucleotides, the CDR3 is TGTGCCAGCACAGCGACAGGGGGCTATGGCTACACCTTC. This gives the protein CASTATGGYGYTF. This chain joins TRBV9 and TRBJ1-2; 9 nucleotides match TRBD1. Losses at the gene ends were 6 bases for V and 4 bases for J; bases not matched to a gene: 4. Germline loops: CDR1 SGDLS, CDR2 YYNGEE. The CDR3 has 13 amino acids. Using reference TRBV9 and TRBJ1-2 for the parts outside the CDR3, the full variable domain is DSGVTQTPKHLITATGQRVTLRCSPRSGDLSVYWYQQSLDQGLQFLIQYYNGEERAKGNILERFSAQQFPDLHSELNLSSLELGDSALYFCASTATGGYGYTFGSGTRLTVV.

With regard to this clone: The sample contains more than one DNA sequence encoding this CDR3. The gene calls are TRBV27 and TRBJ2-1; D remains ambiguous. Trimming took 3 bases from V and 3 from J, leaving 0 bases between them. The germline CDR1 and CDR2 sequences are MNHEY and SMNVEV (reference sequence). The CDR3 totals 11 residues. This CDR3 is CASSFYNEQFF. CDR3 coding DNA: TGTGCCAGCAGTTTCTACAATGAGCAGTTCTTC.

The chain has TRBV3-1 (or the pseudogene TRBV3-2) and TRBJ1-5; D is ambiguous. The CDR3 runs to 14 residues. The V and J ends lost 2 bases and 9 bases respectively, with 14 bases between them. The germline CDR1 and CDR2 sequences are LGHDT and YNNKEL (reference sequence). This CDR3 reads CASSQSEARGPQHF. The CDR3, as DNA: TGTGCCAGCAGCCAATCTGAGGCGAGAGGGCCCCAGCATTTT.

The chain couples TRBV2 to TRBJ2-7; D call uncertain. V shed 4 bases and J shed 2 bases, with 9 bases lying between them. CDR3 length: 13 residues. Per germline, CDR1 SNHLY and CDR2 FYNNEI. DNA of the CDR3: TGTGCCAGCAGTGCAGGACCCACCTACGAGCAGTACTTC. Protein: CASSAGPTYEQYF. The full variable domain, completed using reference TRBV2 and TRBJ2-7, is EPEVTQTPSHQVTQMGQEVILRCVPISNHLYFYWYRQILGQKVEFLVSFYNNEISEKSEIFDDQFSVERPDGSNFTLKIRSTKLEDSAMYFCASSAGPTYEQYFGPGTRLTVT.